This T cell receptor (beta chain) appears in the sequencing data of a study of blood T cell repertoires in COVID-19 (dated by TCRdb to the early 2020s). About the study as a whole: Samples from collaborators originated in the United States, Italy and Spain and spanned both the acute and convalescent phases of COVID-19. The material from the prospective study consisted of cDNA or gDNA derived from T cells, B-cell-depleted T cells, or PBMCs. Deeply sampled blood TCRbeta repertoires from subjects exposed to, actively infected with, or recovered from COVID-19 were included in the dataset. The repertoires were made available in a free public database intended to serve as a resource for research on the immune response to SARS-CoV-2. Samples were obtained from the ongoing ImmuneRACE study (first 160 participants) and from about 1,300 subjects provided by 6 global collaborators. The sample metadata nearly always contained a de-identified subject ID, COVID-19 status, age in years and sex. HLA class I and class II types, where available, came from metadata supplied by the sample provider rather than from assay-based typing. What the work shows at the level of the full study, not this receptor alone: How much clinical and demographic metadata was included differed by source and by participant, and the metadata was provided uncurated.

One collaborating source in Seattle enrolled patients during active infection and followed them longitudinally through the course of disease. Each collaborating institution followed its own protocols to collect whole blood in K2EDTA tubes. For TCRbeta analysis, collaborators shipped samples as frozen whole blood, isolated PBMCs, or DNA extracted from either of those sample types. TCRbeta CDR3 regions were amplified from genomic DNA by means of the immunoSEQ Assay, a bias-controlled multiplex PCR. In the original analysis: Nucleated cell counts per sample were estimated from amplification of reference gene primers within the assay. To quantify the absolute abundance of each unique TCRbeta CDR3 rearrangement, sequence reads were collapsed and filtered. For each sample, productive Simpson clonality was calculated by taking the square root of Simpson's diversity index across productive rearrangements. TCRdb re-hosts the immuneACCESS table, in-frame sequences only. Its copies lack some clones; in the studies checked, an unresolved V gene accounts for under half of them, and the cause for the rest is not known. V, J and clone size were drawn from that table, and D and trimming were deduced from the DNA. This sample is represented by 400,000 to 450,000 clones; 89% of them were singletons. Of the sample, 1.5% to 1.7% is held by the ten largest clones.

Concerning this clone: The antigen this receptor binds is unknown. No base quality values were provided; no much bigger clone lies one nucleotide off.

Its CDR3 holds 13 amino acids, cysteine through phenylalanine. This entry keeps only the CDR3 DNA: 39 bases, framed from base 1. Trimmed from V: 3 bases; trimmed from J: 6 bases; junction bases lacking a gene match: 2. CDR1 and CDR2 are read off the germline V gene as SGHTA and FQGNSA. The chain joins TRBV7-2 to TRBJ1-5, and 7 junction bases match TRBD1. This TCR was recovered from a woman aged 40 to 55 with COVID-19, enrolled during active disease. The specimen was peripheral blood. The CDR3 corresponds to CASSFRDSQPQHF. The DNA reads TGTGCCAGCAGCTTCCGGGACAGTCAGCCCCAGCATTTT.